This TCR beta chain was captured by sequencing in a study of T-cell memory formation after mild COVID-19. The wider study: Largely, TCR clusters stayed within a single donor.

Sample barcodes and UMIs were carried by the TCR alpha and TCR beta cDNA libraries that 5'RACE generated with constant-segment primers. Via MiXCR, TCRdb re-called the 5' RACE reads, giving one row per CDR3 protein. The table has 240,000 or so distinct CDR3 sequences, over 8.5% seen once; the top ten hold 22%. The germline gives CDR1 SGHTA, CDR2 FQGNSA. This CDR3 has 18 amino acids. The V and J ends lost 5 bases and 0 bases respectively, with 20 bases between them. Study results and limitations: Contracting clones, day 15 to 85, had balanced CD4/CD8, and later expanders favored CD4+.

Regarding this clonotype: The antigen is unknown.

This chain uses TRBV7-2 with TRBJ2-1, with D unclear. This sequence originates from a man between 18 and 35 years old who had mild COVID-19 (a few samples of this study predate the infection). Cell type and time point are not known. The sample taken for sequencing was PBMCs or a T cell subset sorted from them (not recorded which). CDR3 nucleotides: TGTGCCAGCAGCCGACCCACCCTGACCTCAAGCTCCTACAATGAGCAGTTCTTC. Translated: CASSRPTLTSSSYNEQFF.